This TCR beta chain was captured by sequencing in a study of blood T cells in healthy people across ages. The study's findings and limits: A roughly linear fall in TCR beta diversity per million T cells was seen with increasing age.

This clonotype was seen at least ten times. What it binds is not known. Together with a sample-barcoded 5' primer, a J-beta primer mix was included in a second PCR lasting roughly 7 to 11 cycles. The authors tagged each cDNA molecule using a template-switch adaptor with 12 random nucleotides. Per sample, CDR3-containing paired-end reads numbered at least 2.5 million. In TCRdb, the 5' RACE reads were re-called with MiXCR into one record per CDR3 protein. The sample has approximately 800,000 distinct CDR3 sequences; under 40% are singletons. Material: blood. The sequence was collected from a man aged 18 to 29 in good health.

The CDR3 DNA reads as TGTGCCAGCAGCTTAGATATAAGCGGGGGGCAGTATTTT. It encodes CASSLDISGGQYF. V is TRBV7-2 and J is TRBJ2-3, with 8 bases identical to TRBD2. Germline V lookup: CDR1 SGHTA, CDR2 FQGNSA. The CDR3 is 13 residues long. V lost 1 base, J lost 11 bases, and 5 bases stayed unmatched. Looking up the rest from reference TRBV7-2 and TRBJ2-3 gives the full variable domain: GAGVSQSPSNKVTEKGKDVELRCDPISGHTALYWYRQSLGQGLEFLIYFQGNSAPDKSGLPSDRFSAERTGGSVSTLTIQRTQQEDSAVYLCASSLDISGGQYFGPGTRLTVL.